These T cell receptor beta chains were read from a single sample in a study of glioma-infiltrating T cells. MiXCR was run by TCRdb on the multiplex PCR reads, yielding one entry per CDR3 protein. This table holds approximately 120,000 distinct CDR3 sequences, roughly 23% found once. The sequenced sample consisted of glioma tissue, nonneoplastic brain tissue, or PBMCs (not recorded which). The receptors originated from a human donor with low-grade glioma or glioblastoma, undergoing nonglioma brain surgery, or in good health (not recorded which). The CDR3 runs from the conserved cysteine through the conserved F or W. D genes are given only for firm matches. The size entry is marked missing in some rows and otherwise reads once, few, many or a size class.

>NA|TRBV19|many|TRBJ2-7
TGTGCCAGTAGTATCTGGCTGGACTTCGCCTACGAGCAGTACTTC
CASSIWLDFAYEQYF
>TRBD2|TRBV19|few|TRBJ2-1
TGTGCCAGTAGGCCGGGACTAGCGAGTGGTGAGCAGTTCTTC
CASRPGLASGEQFF
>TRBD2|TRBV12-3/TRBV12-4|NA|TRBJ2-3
TGTGCCAGCAGTACCCTGGCGGGAGGTTTGACAGATACGCAGTATTTT
CASSTLAGGLTDTQYF
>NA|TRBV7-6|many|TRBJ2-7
TGTGCCAGCAGCTACGAACAGGGCTACGAGCAGTACTTC
CASSYEQGYEQYF
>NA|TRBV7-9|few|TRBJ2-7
TGTGCCAGCAGCTTAAAGCCCGGGCGGTACGAGCAGTACTTC
CASSLKPGRYEQYF
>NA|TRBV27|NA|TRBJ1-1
TGTGCCGGCACTAGACAGGCACCACCTGAATCTTTCTTT
CAGTRQAPPESFF
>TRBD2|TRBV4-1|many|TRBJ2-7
TGCGCCAGCAGCCAAGATCGGACTAGCGGGAGTTTCGAGCAGTACTTC
CASSQDRTSGSFEQYF
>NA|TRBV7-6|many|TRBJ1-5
TGTGCCAGCAGCTTAGCGCAGGGCAGGGATCAGCCCCAGCATTTT
CASSLAQGRDQPQHF
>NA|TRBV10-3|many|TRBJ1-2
TGTGCCATCGGCACGATCTATGGCTACACCTTC
CAIGTIYGYTF
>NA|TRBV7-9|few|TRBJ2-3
TGTGCCAGCAGCTTAGTTCGACTAGATACGCAGTATTTT
CASSLVRLDTQYF
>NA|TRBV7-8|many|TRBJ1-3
TGTGCCAGCAGCTTAGAGGGGACCTCTGGAAACACCATATATTTT
CASSLEGTSGNTIYF
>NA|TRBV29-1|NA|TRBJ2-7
TGCAGCTCAGGGGACTCCTACGATCAGTACTTC
CSSGDSYDQYF
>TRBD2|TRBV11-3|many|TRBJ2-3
TGTGCCAGCAGCGCGAGGACTAGCGGTACAGATACGCAGTATTTT
CASSARTSGTDTQYF
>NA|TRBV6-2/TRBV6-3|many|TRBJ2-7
TGTGCCAGCAGTTACGGGGACTCTTCGCGCGAGCAGTACTTC
CASSYGDSSREQYF
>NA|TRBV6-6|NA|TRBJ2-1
TGTGCCAGCAAAGTGGATTTTTCCACTAGTGGGCAGTTCTTC
CASKVDFSTSGQFF
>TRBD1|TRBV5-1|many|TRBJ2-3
TGCGCCAGCAGCTTGGCCACAGGGGCGGACACAGATACGCAGTATTTT
CASSLATGADTDTQYF
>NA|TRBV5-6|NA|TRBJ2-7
TGTGCCAGCAGCTTGGGTGTCAGGTCCACCTACGAGCAGTACTTC
CASSLGVRSTYEQYF
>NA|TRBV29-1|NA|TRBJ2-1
TGCAGCGTTCCCTTACTGGGCTCCTACAATGAGCAGTTCTTC
CSVPLLGSYNEQFF
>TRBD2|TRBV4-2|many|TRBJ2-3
TGTGCCAGCAGCCGGACTAGCGGGAGTGGCCCAGATACGCAGTATTTT
CASSRTSGSGPDTQYF
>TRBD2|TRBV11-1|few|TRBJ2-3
TGTGCCAGCAGCTTATGGCTAGCGGGAGCAGATACGCAGTATTTT
CASSLWLAGADTQYF
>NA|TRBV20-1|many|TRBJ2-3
TGCAGTCCAACCAGCCGGCAGGACAGCGGTGAAATGACAGATACGCAGTATTTT
CSPTSRQDSGEMTDTQYF
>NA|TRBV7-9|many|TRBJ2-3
TGTGCCAGCAGCCGAGGACACGCAGATACGCAGTATTTT
CASSRGHADTQYF
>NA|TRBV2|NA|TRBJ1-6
TGTGCCAGCCTGGAGGACCTCTCCTATAATTCACCCCTCCACTTT
CASLEDLSYNSPLHF
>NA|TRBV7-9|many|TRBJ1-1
TGTGCCAGCAGCTTACCAGGGACGGGGAACACTGAAGCTTTCTTT
CASSLPGTGNTEAFF
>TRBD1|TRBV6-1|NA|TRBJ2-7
TGTGCCATCAGTGGCCCCAGGACAGGGGTCCACGAGCAGTACTTC
CAISGPRTGVHEQYF
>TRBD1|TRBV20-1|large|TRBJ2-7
TGCAGGGGACAGGCGAAAGATTCCTACGAGCAGTACTTC
CRGQAKDSYEQYF
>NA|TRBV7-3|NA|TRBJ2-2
TGTGCCAGCAGCCCCACGTCGGCGAGCACCGGGGAGCTGTTTTTT
CASSPTSASTGELFF
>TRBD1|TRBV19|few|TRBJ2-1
TGTGCCAGTAGTAAGACAGGGTACAATGAGCAGTTCTTC
CASSKTGYNEQFF
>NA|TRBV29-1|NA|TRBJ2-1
TGCAGCGTTGAACTTACAGGCACCATACAGACCTACAATGAGCAGTTCTTC
CSVELTGTIQTYNEQFF
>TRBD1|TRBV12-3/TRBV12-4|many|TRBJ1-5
TGTGCCAGCAGTCCGACAGGGCTTGGCAATCAGCCCCAGCATTTT
CASSPTGLGNQPQHF
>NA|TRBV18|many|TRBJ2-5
TGTGCCAGCTCACCACCGATTTGGGCTACCAGGTACTTC
CASSPPIWATRYF
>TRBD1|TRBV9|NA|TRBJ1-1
TGTGCCAGCAGTTATACAGGGGTCACTGAAGCTTTCTTT
CASSYTGVTEAFF
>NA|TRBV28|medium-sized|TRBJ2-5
TGTGCCAGCATCGCACATGGGGGGAAAGAGACCCAGTACTTC
CASIAHGGKETQYF
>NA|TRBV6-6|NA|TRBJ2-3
TGTGCCAGCAGTTACGTGGGGACCACATATACGCAGTATTTT
CASSYVGTTYTQYF
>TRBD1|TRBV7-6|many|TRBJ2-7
TGTGCCAGCAGCTTCGGGACAGGAACCTACGAGCAGTACTTC
CASSFGTGTYEQYF
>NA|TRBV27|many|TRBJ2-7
TGTGCCAGCAGTTTGGGGCCTCGGTACGAGCAGTACTTC
CASSLGPRYEQYF
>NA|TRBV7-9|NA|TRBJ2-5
TGTGCCAGCAGCTTATGGTCCGGAAGAGGCCGGGAAGAGACCCAGTACTTC
CASSLWSGRGREETQYF
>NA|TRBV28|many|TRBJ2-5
TGTGCCAGCAGTTTATACGGGTTCGAGACCCAGTACTTC
CASSLYGFETQYF
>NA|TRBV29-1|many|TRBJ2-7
TGCAGCGTTGCCAACCGGGACTACGAGCAGTACTTC
CSVANRDYEQYF
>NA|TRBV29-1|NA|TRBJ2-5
TGCAGCGTTCCCGACAGAGGAGAGACCCAGTACTTC
CSVPDRGETQYF
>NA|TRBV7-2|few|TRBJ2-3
TGTACCAGCAGCTTTGTGGGGCCAGATACGCAGTATTTT
CTSSFVGPDTQYF
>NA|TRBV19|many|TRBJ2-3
TGTGCCAGTAGTATGACGGGAGACATGCGGGGTACAGATACGCAGTATTTT
CASSMTGDMRGTDTQYF
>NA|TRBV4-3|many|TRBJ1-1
TGCGCCAGCAGCCAAGATAGGGGGACAATGAACACTGAAGCTTTCTTT
CASSQDRGTMNTEAFF
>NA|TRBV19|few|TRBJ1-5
TGTGCCAGTAGTTCCACTAATAGCAATCAGCCCCAGCATTTT
CASSSTNSNQPQHF
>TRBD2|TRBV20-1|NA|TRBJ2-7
TGCAGTGCTAGAGGACTAGCGGGAGTTAATAGCGGGTCCGAGCAGTACTTC
CSARGLAGVNSGSEQYF
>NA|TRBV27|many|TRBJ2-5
TGTGCCAGCAGTTTAATTACAGGGATCCAAGAGACCCAGTACTTC
CASSLITGIQETQYF
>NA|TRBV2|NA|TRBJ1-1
TGTGCCAGCATTGGTCAGGGGAACACTGAAGCTTTCTTT
CASIGQGNTEAFF